A selection of T cell receptor beta chains follows, all from one sample in a study of identical twins. MiXCR was run by TCRdb on the 5' RACE reads, yielding one entry per CDR3 protein. This table has under 250,000 distinct CDR3 sequences, 7.5% appearing once. These data were also reused for a study on yellow fever vaccine responses in identical twins.

Sequencing input: CD8+ T cells sorted from blood. Receptors were obtained from a young woman in good health. CDR3s include the opening cysteine and the closing phenylalanine or tryptophan. Fields, in order: CDR3 DNA, CDR3 protein, V gene, J gene, clone size, D gene. A D gene is named only where the DNA matches it firmly. Size values are once, few and many counts, or a class for expanded clones, and some rows have none.

TGTGCCAGCAGCCAACCCCGGGACAGTTTCCTAACCCTAGCTAACTATGGCTACACCTTC	CASSQPRDSFLTLANYGYTF	TRBV3-1	TRBJ1-2	few	TRBD1
TGCAGCGTTGAGGGCAGGGTGGTATACACCTTC	CSVEGRVVYTF	TRBV29-1	TRBJ1-2	many	.
TGTGCCACCAGGACTAGCGGTACTAGCACAGATACGCAGTATTTT	CATRTSGTSTDTQYF	TRBV15	TRBJ2-3	few	TRBD2
TGTGCCAGCAGCCAAGATGCCCGGGAACTTGAAGCTTTCTTT	CASSQDARELEAFF	TRBV4-2	TRBJ1-1	few	.
TGCAGCGTTGAACTGGCGGGGGTTGAAGCTTTCTTT	CSVELAGVEAFF	TRBV29-1	TRBJ1-1	.	.
TGTGCCAGCAGTGAATGGATAGCGGCTGCAACTAATGAAAAACTGTTTTTT	CASSEWIAAATNEKLFF	TRBV2	TRBJ1-4	.	.
TGTGCCAGCAGTTTAGTGCGGGACACAGATACGCAGTATTTT	CASSLVRDTDTQYF	TRBV27	TRBJ2-3	few	.
TGTGCCAGCAGCGGGCCCTTTGGGGACAATGAGCAGTTCTTC	CASSGPFGDNEQFF	TRBV13	TRBJ2-1	few	.
TGTGCCAGCAGCCCCGTGCAGGGGACGAATACGCAGTATTTT	CASSPVQGTNTQYF	TRBV7-2	TRBJ2-3	many	.
TGTGCCAGCAGCCAAGATCCAGGGCTGAACACTGAAGCTTTCTTT	CASSQDPGLNTEAFF	TRBV14	TRBJ1-1	.	.
TGTGCCAGCAGCCATGGGTTTTCAGGGTCCGTGGTATATGAGCAGTTCTTC	CASSHGFSGSVVYEQFF	TRBV9	TRBJ2-1	many	.
TGTGCCAGCAGCTTACTGGGACTAGGATGGGAGACCCAGTACTTC	CASSLLGLGWETQYF	TRBV7-2	TRBJ2-5	few	TRBD2
TGTGCCAGCAGTCTTAGCGGGCAATCCTACAATGAGCAGTTCTTC	CASSLSGQSYNEQFF	TRBV12-3/TRBV12-4	TRBJ2-1	many	TRBD2
TGTGCCAGCAGCGTAGGGCGGGGCCCTGGGGCCAACGTCCTGACTTTC	CASSVGRGPGANVLTF	TRBV9	TRBJ2-6	.	.
TGTGCCAGCAGCTTGTTAACCGAGAATTATAATTCACCCCTCCACTTT	CASSLLTENYNSPLHF	TRBV5-6	TRBJ1-6	few	.
TGTGCCAGCAGCCCCCTCCCCCTGGTGAACACTGAAGCTTTCTTT	CASSPLPLVNTEAFF	TRBV7-9	TRBJ1-1	many	.
TGTGCCAGCAGTTTAAGTGTGGGAGCCGGGGAGCTGTTTTTT	CASSLSVGAGELFF	TRBV27	TRBJ2-2	many	.
TGTGCCAGCAGCTTAAGTAGTACAGCGAGCACAGATACGCAGTATTTT	CASSLSSTASTDTQYF	TRBV7-7	TRBJ2-3	.	.
TGTGCCAGCAGGGCCCGGACAGACTATCAGCCCCAGCATTTT	CASRARTDYQPQHF	TRBV2	TRBJ1-5	few	.
TGTGCCAGCAGCTTAGGCAGGGACGCAGATACGCAGTATTTT	CASSLGRDADTQYF	TRBV11-2	TRBJ2-3	.	.
TGCAGTGCTAGAGATATTGGACAGGGCTACGAGCAGTACTTC	CSARDIGQGYEQYF	TRBV20-1	TRBJ2-7	.	TRBD1
TGTGCCAGCAGAGCCGAGGGTTTACCCCTCCACTTT	CASRAEGLPLHF	TRBV6-5	TRBJ1-6	.	.
TGTGCCAGCAGTTCGTCGGACAGAGGCTCCTACAATGAGCAGTTCTTC	CASSSSDRGSYNEQFF	TRBV12-3/TRBV12-4	TRBJ2-1	.	.
TGTGCCAGCATCCAGAGGAATGAGCAGTTCTTC	CASIQRNEQFF	TRBV27	TRBJ2-1	many	.
TGTGCCAGCAGCCTGCTCCGGGACCTGAACACTGAAGCTTTCTTT	CASSLLRDLNTEAFF	TRBV28	TRBJ1-1	.	.
TGTGCCAGCAGCCTTGATCGGGAGACCCAGTACTTC	CASSLDRETQYF	TRBV12-3/TRBV12-4	TRBJ2-5	many	.
TGTGCCAGCTCACCACCGACGGACGGCTACTATGGCTACACCTTC	CASSPPTDGYYGYTF	TRBV18	TRBJ1-2	few	.
TGTGCCAGCAGTCCAATGGGTCCCAATCAGCCCCAGCATTTT	CASSPMGPNQPQHF	TRBV12-3/TRBV12-4	TRBJ1-5	many	.
TGTGCCACCAGCAGAGATGATGGCACAGATACGCAGTATTTT	CATSRDDGTDTQYF	TRBV15	TRBJ2-3	many	.
TGTGCCAGCACTACTGGAGGGCCGTTTGGCACAGATACGCAGTATTTT	CASTTGGPFGTDTQYF	TRBV12-3/TRBV12-4	TRBJ2-3	.	.
TGTGCCAGCAGCCGGACAGCCTGGGAGTCCTACGAGCAGTACTTC	CASSRTAWESYEQYF	TRBV12-3/TRBV12-4	TRBJ2-7	many	.
TGCGCCAGCAGCTTGGTCTCGGATAGCACAGATACGCAGTATTTT	CASSLVSDSTDTQYF	TRBV5-1	TRBJ2-3	many	.
TGTGCCACCAGCAGAGACTTTTCGGGCATTGGAGAGACCCAGTACTTC	CATSRDFSGIGETQYF	TRBV15	TRBJ2-5	.	.
TGTGCCAGCAGTTTTCCCGGGACAGGGGGGTCTTCTAGCACAGATACGCAGTATTTT	CASSFPGTGGSSSTDTQYF	TRBV28	TRBJ2-3	many	TRBD1
TGCGCCAGCAGCCAGGGGCGCATGACCGGGGAGCTGTTTTTT	CASSQGRMTGELFF	TRBV4-1	TRBJ2-2	many	.